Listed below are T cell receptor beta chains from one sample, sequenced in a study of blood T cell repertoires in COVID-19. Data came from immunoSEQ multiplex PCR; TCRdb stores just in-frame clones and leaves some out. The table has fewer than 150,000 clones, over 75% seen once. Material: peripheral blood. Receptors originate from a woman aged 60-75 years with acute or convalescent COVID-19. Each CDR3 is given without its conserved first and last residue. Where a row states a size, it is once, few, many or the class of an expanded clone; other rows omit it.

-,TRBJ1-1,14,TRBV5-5,ASSPLQGAPNTEAF
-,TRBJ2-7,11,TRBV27,ASRTSGTYEQY
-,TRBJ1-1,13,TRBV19,ASSPGTVLNTEAF
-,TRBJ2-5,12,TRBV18,ASSLGQGGETQY
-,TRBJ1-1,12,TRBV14,ASSQVGSWREAF
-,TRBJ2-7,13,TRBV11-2,ASSSGISANREQY
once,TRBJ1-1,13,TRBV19,ASSPTTGLGTEAF
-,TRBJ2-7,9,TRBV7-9,ASSRSYEQY
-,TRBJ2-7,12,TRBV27,ASRAWGSTYEQY
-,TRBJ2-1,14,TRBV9,ASSVSKGQGYNEQF
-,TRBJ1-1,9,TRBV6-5,ASGQNTEAF
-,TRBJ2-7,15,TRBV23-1,ASSHRRGNPYRYEQY
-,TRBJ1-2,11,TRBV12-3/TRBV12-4,ASSLDRVYGYT
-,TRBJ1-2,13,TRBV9,ASNVGGRANYGYT
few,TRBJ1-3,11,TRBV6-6,ASSSGAGNTIY
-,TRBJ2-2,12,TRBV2,ASSPGGYTGELF
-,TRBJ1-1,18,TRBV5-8,ASSFIWVGGPAGTNTEAF
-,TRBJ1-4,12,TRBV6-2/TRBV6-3,ASSYAGGYEKLF
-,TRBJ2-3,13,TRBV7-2,ASSPLADSTDTQY
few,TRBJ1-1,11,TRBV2,ASSGTATSEAF
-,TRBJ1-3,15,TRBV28,ASRYRGGLLAGNTIY
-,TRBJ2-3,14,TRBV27,ASSFGSVISTDTQY
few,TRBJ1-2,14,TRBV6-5,ASSFTGTGGPYGYT
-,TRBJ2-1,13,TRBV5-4,ASSLGLNSYNEQF
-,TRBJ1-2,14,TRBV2,ASSDPTGPSNYGYT
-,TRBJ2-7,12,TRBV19,ASSGTGVSYEQY
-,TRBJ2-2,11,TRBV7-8,ASSRPGSGELF
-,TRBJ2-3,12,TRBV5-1,ASSARQGTDTQY
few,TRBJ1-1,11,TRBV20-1,SASSSGVSEAF
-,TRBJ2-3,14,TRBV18,ASSPGVAGGTDTQY
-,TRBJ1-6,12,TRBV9,ASSALTGASPLH
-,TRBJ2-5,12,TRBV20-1,SASLARLQETQY
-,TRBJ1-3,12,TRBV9,ASSVGLSGNTIY
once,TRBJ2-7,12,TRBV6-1,ASSETSGPYEQY
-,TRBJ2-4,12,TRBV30,AWSVGATKNIQY
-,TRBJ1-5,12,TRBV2,ASSDYQGAQPQH
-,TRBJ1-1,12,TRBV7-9,ASSLASRYTEAF
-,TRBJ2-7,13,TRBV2,ASGPLGRTTGEQY
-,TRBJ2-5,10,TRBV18,ASLKRGETQY
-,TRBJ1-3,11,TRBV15,ATSPILGNTIY
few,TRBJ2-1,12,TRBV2,ASTRDSSYNEQF
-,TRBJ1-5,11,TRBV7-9,ASSSIAGGPQH
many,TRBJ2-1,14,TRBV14,ASSQDMLAGGREQF
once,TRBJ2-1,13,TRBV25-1,AGKAGTGTYNEQF
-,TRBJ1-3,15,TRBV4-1,ASSQGIGQLSGNTIY
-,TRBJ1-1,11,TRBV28,ASSRLGGTEAF
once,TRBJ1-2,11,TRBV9,ASSDGTYYGYT
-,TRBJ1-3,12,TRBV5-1,ASSADRAGNTIY
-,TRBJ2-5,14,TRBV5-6,ASSWEGTGKKETQY
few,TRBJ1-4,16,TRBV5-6,ASSFLRTGQAGTEKLF
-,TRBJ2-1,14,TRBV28,ASSFSGGSSYNEQF
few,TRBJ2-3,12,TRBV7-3,ASSLGTTLDTQY
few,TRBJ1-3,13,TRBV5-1,ASSPGDSSGNTIY
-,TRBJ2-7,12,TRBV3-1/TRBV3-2,ASSLLAGSYEQY
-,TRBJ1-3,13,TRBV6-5,ASSRGGLSGNTIY
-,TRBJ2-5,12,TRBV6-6,ASSFNRGQETQY
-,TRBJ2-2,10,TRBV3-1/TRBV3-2,ASSPPAGELF
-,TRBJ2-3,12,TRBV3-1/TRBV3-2,ASSLTSGKDTQY